The 24 T cell receptor beta chains given below trace back to one sample, sequenced in a study of T cell responses to AZD1222 COVID-19 vaccine. Generated by immunoSEQ multiplex PCR, the TCRdb table keeps only in-frame clones and is missing some. The table lists 99,000 or so clones, 88% of them singletons. The sample here was peripheral blood, taken on day 0 of AZD1222 vaccination. These receptor sequences come from an adult in good health.

The chain joins TRBV28 to TRBJ1-2; D gene unclear. Trimming stripped 3 bases from V and 4 bases from J, with 9 bases between. The CDR3 loop spans 13 amino acids. The germline V gene encodes CDR1 MDHEN and CDR2 SYDVKM. In DNA, the CDR3 is TGTGCCAGCAGTTTGAATGGTTTCTATGGCTACACCTTC. Amino acid sequence: CASSLNGFYGYTF.

The rearrangement joins TRBV5-1 to TRBJ2-7; D perhaps matches TRBD1 (5 bases). V was clipped by 3 bases and J by 4 bases, with 14 bases between them. The CDR3 extends over 14 amino acids. Germline V lookup: CDR1 SGHRS, CDR2 YFSETQ. In DNA form, the CDR3 reads TGCGCCAGCAGCTCACAAGGACACGAATACGAGCAGTACTTC. This translates into CASSSQGHEYEQYF.

This chain links TRBV6-5 with TRBJ1-4, with 7 bases lining up with TRBD1. This CDR3 has 11 residues. The trim removed 6 bases at V and 16 bases at J, leaving 8 bases unmatched. Per the germline V gene, CDR1 is MNHEY and CDR2 is SVGAGI. This CDR3 is CASSRDSRSFF. DNA for the CDR3: TGTGCCAGCAGCCGGGACAGTCGGTCGTTTTTT.

The rearrangement links TRBV19 to TRBJ2-7, with 7 bases lining up with TRBD1. This CDR3 region has 12 residues. V dropped 5 bases and J dropped 7; count of bases not matched to a gene: 5. Germline values: CDR1 LNHDA, CDR2 SQIVND (reference sequence). CDR3 DNA sequence: TGTGCCAGTAGTCGAAGGACAGGAGAGCAGTACTTC. Translated, it gives CASSRRTGEQYF.

This clone was picked up one time. The chain has TRBV7-7 and TRBJ2-5; TRBD2 matches at 12 bases. V lost 1 base and J lost 4; bases outside the gene matches: 10. The CDR3 covers 18 residues. Germline loops: CDR1 SSHAT, CDR2 FNYEAQ (reference sequence). The CDR3 nucleotides are TGTGCCAGCAGCTTAGGCCAGGCTAGCGGGAGGGCCAGAGAGACCCAGTACTTC. Amino acid sequence: CASSLGQASGRARETQYF.

This chain uses TRBV11-2 with TRBJ1-2; no firm D call. CDR1 and CDR2 (germline): SGHAT, FQNNGV. The CDR3 is 14 residues long. The ends were cut back, 1 base at V and 8 bases at J, with 14 bases in the middle. CDR3 residues: CASSLVLGDGGYTF. Here the CDR3 DNA reads TGTGCCAGCAGCTTAGTCTTGGGAGATGGAGGCTACACCTTC.

The chain has TRBV11-3 and TRBJ2-2; D perhaps matches TRBD2 (5 bases). The V end lost 4 bases, the J end lost 6 bases, and 12 bases lay between the germline ends. The CDR3 spans 14 residues. CDR1 and CDR2 (germline): SGHNT, YENEEA. CDR3 loop: CASSSRRKAGELFF. DNA for the CDR3: TGTGCCAGCAGCTCTCGGAGGAAGGCCGGGGAGCTGTTTTTT.

The table lists this clone with a few counts. The chain recombines TRBV3-1 (or the pseudogene TRBV3-2) with TRBJ2-2; D unresolved. The CDR3 loop spans 14 amino acids. The ends were cut back, 0 bases at V and 8 bases at J, with 10 bases in the middle. Germline lookup yields CDR1 LGHDT and CDR2 YNNKEL (reference sequence). The CDR3 sequence: CASSQDLRAGELFF. The CDR3 region has the DNA TGTGCCAGCAGCCAAGATCTCCGCGCTGGGGAGCTGTTTTTT.

The chain carries TRBV24-1 and TRBJ1-5; TRBD1 agrees at 9 bases. The CDR3 has 15 residues. CDR1 and CDR2 from the germline V gene are KGHDR and SFDVKD. Trimming at V came to 4 bases and at J to 6 bases, leaving 6 bases not matched to a gene. CDR3 residues: CATSEAQGASQPQHF. The CDR3 DNA reads as TGTGCCACCAGTGAGGCACAGGGGGCAAGTCAGCCCCAGCATTTT.

The chain combines TRBV28 with TRBJ1-4, with D possibly TRBD1 on 5 matching bases. Germline V CDR1 and CDR2: MDHEN, SYDVKM. The V end was cut by 5 bases, the J end by 3 bases, with 13 bases between. The CDR3 contains 15 residues. CDR3 nucleotides: TGTGCCAGCAGTCGCCCTGGGGCGGCTAATGAAAAACTGTTTTTT. This sequence encodes CASSRPGAANEKLFF.

This clone was observed a handful of times. The gene calls are TRBV7-9 and TRBJ1-6, with TRBD1 identical over 7 bases. V lost 1 base to trimming and J lost 4 bases; unmatched junction nucleotides: 4. Germline V lookup: CDR1 SEHNR, CDR2 FQNEAQ (reference sequence). The CDR3 is made up of 16 amino acids. The CDR3 spells CASSLGTGFYNSPLHF. CDR3 DNA: TGTGCCAGCAGCTTAGGGACAGGATTTTATAATTCACCCCTCCACTTT.

The chain recombines TRBV11-2 with TRBJ2-2; 13 bases map to TRBD2. Looked up from germline, CDR1 is SGHAT and CDR2 is FQNNGV. Losses at the gene ends were 7 bases for V and 6 bases for J; bases not matched to a gene: 5. This CDR3 comprises 15 residues. The CDR3 sequence is CASIGLAGVSGELFF. CDR3 coding DNA: TGTGCCAGCATTGGACTAGCGGGAGTATCCGGGGAGCTGTTTTTT. The full variable domain, its missing parts supplied by reference TRBV11-2 and TRBJ2-2, is EAGVAQSPRYKIIEKRQSVAFWCNPISGHATLYWYQQILGQGPKLLIQFQNNGVVDDSQLPKDRFSAERLKGVDSTLKIQPAKLEDSAVYLCASIGLAGVSGELFFGEGSRLTVL.

The chain employs TRBV27 and TRBJ2-7; D ambiguous. CDR1 and CDR2 from the germline V gene are MNHEY and SMNVEV (reference sequence). Between the trimmed V and J ends, which lost 2 bases and 2 bases, there was a span of 10 bases. This CDR3 spans 14 amino acids. This CDR3 is CASSLGYGPYEQYF. CDR3 bases: TGTGCCAGCAGTTTAGGATACGGGCCCTACGAGCAGTACTTC.

The V and J genes are TRBV27 and TRBJ1-2, with 10 bases fitting TRBD1. The CDR3 is 15 residues long. Per the germline V gene, CDR1 is MNHEY and CDR2 is SMNVEV (reference sequence). J was trimmed by 8 bases and V by 5 bases; bases with no gene match: 11. The CDR3 is CASSRTGTGVWGYTF. CDR3 coding DNA: TGTGCCAGCAGTCGTACGGGGACAGGGGTTTGGGGCTACACCTTC.

V is TRBV13 and J is TRBJ1-4, with D perhaps TRBD1 (5 bases). The germline V and J ends were trimmed by 5 bases and 8 bases, with 18 bases remaining between them. Germline CDR1 reads PRHDT; CDR2 reads FYEKMQ (reference sequence). This CDR3 comprises 15 residues. CDR3 in amino acids: CASSRRDGMREKLFF. CDR3 coding DNA: TGTGCCAGCAGCCGGAGGGACGGGATGAGGGAAAAACTGTTTTTT.

CDR3 region: CASTLDTMNTGELFF. The CDR3 DNA sequence: TGTGCCAGCACCCTTGACACAATGAACACCGGGGAGCTGTTTTTT. The chain joins TRBV7-2 to TRBJ2-2; D gene ambiguous. The CDR3 has 15 residues. Per germline, CDR1 SGHTA and CDR2 FQGNSA. Deletions cut 7 bases from V and 1 base from J, with 13 bases between.

V and J are TRBV5-1 and TRBJ1-3; a possible D gene is TRBD1 (5 bases). Germline CDR1 and CDR2: SGHRS and YFSETQ. V lost 4 bases, J lost 0 bases, and 14 bases lay in between. The CDR3 totals 16 residues. The CDR3 DNA is TGCGCCAGCAGCGGGGGACTCCTATCCTCTGGAAACACCATATATTTT. Encoded protein: CASSGGLLSSGNTIYF.

The chain couples TRBV19 to TRBJ1-1; TRBD1 might be the D (5 bases). CDR3 length: 13 residues. CDR1 and CDR2 from the germline V gene are LNHDA and SQIVND (reference sequence). Trimming pared 3 bases from V and 10 bases from J, leaving 15 bases between. The CDR3 loop reads CASSMVGTGRAFF. The CDR3 region has the DNA TGTGCCAGTAGTATGGTGGGGACGGGAAGAGCTTTCTTT.

This rearrangement joins TRBV6-5 to TRBJ1-1, with D unclear. The CDR3 has 15 residues. The germline V and J ends were trimmed by 2 bases and 2 bases, with 12 bases remaining between them. Germline CDR1 MNHEY, CDR2 SVGAGI. DNA for the CDR3: TGTGCCAGCAGTTACGAGGGCCGCGTAAACACTGAAGCTTTCTTT. It codes for CASSYEGRVNTEAFF.

The count of this clone is one. The chain couples TRBV27 to TRBJ1-2; 7 nucleotides line up with TRBD1. With V trimmed by 6 bases and J by 6 bases, 13 bases remained unmatched. The CDR3 runs to 15 residues. Germline CDR1 reads MNHEY; CDR2 reads SMNVEV (reference sequence). CDR3 DNA sequence: TGTGCCAGCAGGCGGCAGGGGGTAGTTGAAAATGGCTACACCTTC. Its protein product is CASRRQGVVENGYTF.

The chain combines TRBV7-2 with TRBJ1-4; 10 bases align to TRBD1. Per the germline V gene, CDR1 is SGHTA and CDR2 is FQGNSA. Trimming removed 4 bases from V and 7 bases from J; junction bases left unmatched: 6. The CDR3 has 15 residues. Here the CDR3 reads CASSYAGTGVEKLFF. The CDR3 bases are TGTGCCAGCAGCTACGCCGGGACAGGGGTTGAAAAACTGTTTTTT. Variable domain in full (rest from reference TRBV7-2 and TRBJ1-4): GAGVSQSPSNKVTEKGKDVELRCDPISGHTALYWYRQSLGQGLEFLIYFQGNSAPDKSGLPSDRFSAERTGGSVSTLTIQRTQQEDSAVYLCASSYAGTGVEKLFFGSGTQLSVL.

This chain connects TRBV28 to TRBJ2-5; tentative D call: TRBD1 (6 bases). The V gene's germline CDR1 is MDHEN and CDR2 SYDVKM. Between the trimmed V and J ends, which lost 5 bases and 10 bases, there was a span of 14 bases. This CDR3 has 12 amino acids. The CDR3 is CASSLRPTGQYF. The CDR3 DNA reads as TGTGCCAGCAGTCTCCGGCCGACAGGCCAGTACTTC.

The J gene is TRBJ1-2, the V gene TRBV19; 9 bases align to TRBD1. Germline V gene data show CDR1 as LNHDA and CDR2 as SQIVND (reference sequence). CDR3 length equals 16 residues. The ends lost 6 bases at V and 4 bases at J; junction bases unmatched: 12. CDR3 region: CASRPLLGQGTYGYTF. The CDR3 nucleotides read TGTGCCAGTAGGCCCCTCTTGGGACAGGGAACCTATGGCTACACCTTC.

The sample holds one count of this clone. The chain employs TRBV2 and TRBJ2-3; D is uncertain. The CDR3 sequence is 14 residues long. The V and J ends lost 2 bases and 4 bases respectively, with 10 bases between them. Germline CDR1 and CDR2: SNHLY and FYNNEI. The CDR3: CASSETEGSDTQYF. The CDR3 nucleotides read TGTGCCAGCAGTGAAACTGAAGGGTCAGATACGCAGTATTTT. Using reference TRBV2 and TRBJ2-3 for the parts outside the CDR3, the full variable domain is EPEVTQTPSHQVTQMGQEVILRCVPISNHLYFYWYRQILGQKVEFLVSFYNNEISEKSEIFDDQFSVERPDGSNFTLKIRSTKLEDSAMYFCASSETEGSDTQYFGPGTRLTVL.